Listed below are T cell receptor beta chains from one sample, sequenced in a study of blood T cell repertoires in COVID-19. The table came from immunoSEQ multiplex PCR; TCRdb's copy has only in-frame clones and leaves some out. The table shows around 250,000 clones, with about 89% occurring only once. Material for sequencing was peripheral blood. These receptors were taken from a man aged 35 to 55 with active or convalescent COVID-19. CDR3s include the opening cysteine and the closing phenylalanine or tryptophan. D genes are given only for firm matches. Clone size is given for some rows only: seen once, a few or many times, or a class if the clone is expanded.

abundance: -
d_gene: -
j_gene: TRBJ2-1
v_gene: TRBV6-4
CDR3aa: CASSEMGGPSSYNEQFF
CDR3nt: TGTGCCAGCAGTGAGATGGGCGGGCCCAGCTCCTACAATGAGCAGTTCTTC

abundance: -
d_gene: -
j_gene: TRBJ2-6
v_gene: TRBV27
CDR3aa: CASSQVSGANVLTF
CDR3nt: TGTGCCAGCAGTCAGGTATCTGGGGCCAACGTCCTGACTTTC

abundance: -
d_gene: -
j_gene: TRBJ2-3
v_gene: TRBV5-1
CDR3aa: CASSLYGFSTDTQYF
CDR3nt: TGCGCCAGCAGCTTGTACGGTTTTAGCACAGATACGCAGTATTTT

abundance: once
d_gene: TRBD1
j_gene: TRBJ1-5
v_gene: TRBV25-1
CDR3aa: CASSEGTAFIRPQHF
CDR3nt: TGTGCCAGCAGTGAAGGGACAGCTTTCATCAGACCCCAGCATTTT

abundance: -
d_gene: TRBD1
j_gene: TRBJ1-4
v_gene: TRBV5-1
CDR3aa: CASSLAGQGGVNEKLFF
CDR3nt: TGCGCCAGCAGCTTGGCCGGACAGGGCGGGGTGAATGAAAAACTGTTTTTT

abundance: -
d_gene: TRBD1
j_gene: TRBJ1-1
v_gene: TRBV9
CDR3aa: CASSARQGNTEAFF
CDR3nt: TGTGCCAGCAGCGCCAGACAGGGGAACACTGAAGCTTTCTTT

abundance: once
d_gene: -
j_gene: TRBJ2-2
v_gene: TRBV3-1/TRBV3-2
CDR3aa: CASSHAGGTGELFF
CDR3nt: TGTGCCAGCAGCCATGCCGGAGGGACCGGGGAGCTGTTTTTT

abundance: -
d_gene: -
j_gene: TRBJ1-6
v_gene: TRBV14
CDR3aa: CASSQDERYWENSPLHF
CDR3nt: TGTGCCAGCAGCCAAGATGAAAGGTACTGGGAGAATTCACCCCTCCACTTT

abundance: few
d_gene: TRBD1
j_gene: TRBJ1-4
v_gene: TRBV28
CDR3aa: CASSSGTATNEKLFF
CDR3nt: TGTGCCAGCAGTTCCGGGACAGCGACTAATGAAAAACTGTTTTTT

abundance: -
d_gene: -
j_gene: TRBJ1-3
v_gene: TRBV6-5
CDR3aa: CATRTGSSGNTIYF
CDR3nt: TGTGCCACCCGAACAGGGAGCTCTGGAAACACCATATATTTT

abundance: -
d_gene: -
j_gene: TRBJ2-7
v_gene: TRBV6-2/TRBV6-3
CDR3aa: CASSSQGHRFAEQYF
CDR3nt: TGTGCCAGCAGTTCGCAGGGCCATCGGTTTGCCGAGCAGTACTTC

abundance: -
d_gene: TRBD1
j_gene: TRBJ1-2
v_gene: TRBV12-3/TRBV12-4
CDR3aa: CASRSGQGALTF
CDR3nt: TGTGCCAGCAGATCTGGACAGGGGGCGCTAACCTTC

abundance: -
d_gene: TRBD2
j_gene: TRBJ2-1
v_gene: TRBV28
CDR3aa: CASSLFGLAGANEQFF
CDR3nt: TGTGCCAGCAGTTTATTCGGACTAGCGGGGGCGAATGAGCAGTTCTTC

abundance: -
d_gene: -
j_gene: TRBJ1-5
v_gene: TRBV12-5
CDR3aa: CASGGQPIQPQHF
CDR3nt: TGTGCTAGTGGCGGACAGCCTATCCAGCCCCAGCATTTT

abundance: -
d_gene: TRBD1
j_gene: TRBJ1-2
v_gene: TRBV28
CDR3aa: CASRTGTGGYTF
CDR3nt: TGTGCCAGCAGAACCGGGACAGGTGGCTACACCTTC

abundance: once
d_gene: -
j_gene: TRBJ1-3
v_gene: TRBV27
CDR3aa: CASSPRFAGNTIYF
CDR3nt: TGTGCCAGCAGTCCACGGTTTGCTGGAAACACCATATATTTT

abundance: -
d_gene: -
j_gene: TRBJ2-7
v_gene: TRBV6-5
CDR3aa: CASSYSQDSSYEQYF
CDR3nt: TGTGCCAGCAGTTACTCGCAGGATAGCTCCTACGAGCAGTACTTC

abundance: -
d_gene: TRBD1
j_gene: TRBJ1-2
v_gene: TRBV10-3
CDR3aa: CAISEGGRGPPYGYTF
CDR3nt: TGTGCCATCAGTGAGGGTGGCAGGGGGCCACCTTATGGCTACACCTTC

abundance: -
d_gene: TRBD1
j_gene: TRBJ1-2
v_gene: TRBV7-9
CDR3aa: CASSLGNSAGGIFRGYTF
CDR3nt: TGTGCCAGCAGCTTAGGGAACAGCGCAGGGGGCATCTTCCGTGGCTACACCTTC

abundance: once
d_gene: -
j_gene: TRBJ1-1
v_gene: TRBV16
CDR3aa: CASSPLGSTEAFF
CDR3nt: TGTGCCAGCAGCCCTCTGGGCAGTACTGAAGCTTTCTTT

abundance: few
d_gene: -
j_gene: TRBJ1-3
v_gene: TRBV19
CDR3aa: CASSIQGALSGNTIYF
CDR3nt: TGTGCCAGTAGTATACAAGGGGCGCTCTCTGGAAACACCATATATTTT

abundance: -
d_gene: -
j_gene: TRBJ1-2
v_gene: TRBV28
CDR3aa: CASRPYTRNYGYTF
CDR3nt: TGTGCCAGCAGGCCTTACACCCGTAACTATGGCTACACCTTC

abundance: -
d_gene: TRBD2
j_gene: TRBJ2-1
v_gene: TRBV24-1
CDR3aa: CATSDPGLAEHNEQFF
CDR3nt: TGTGCCACCAGTGACCCGGGACTAGCGGAGCACAATGAGCAGTTCTTC

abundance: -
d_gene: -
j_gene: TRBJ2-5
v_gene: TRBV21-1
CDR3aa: CASSKVASGKETQYF
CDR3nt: TGTGCCAGCAGCAAAGTGGCTAGCGGTAAAGAGACCCAGTACTTC

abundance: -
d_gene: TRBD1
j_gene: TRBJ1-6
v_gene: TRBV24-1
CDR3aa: CATSDSAGGNSPLHF
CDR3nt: TGTGCCACCAGTGATTCGGCAGGGGGGAATTCACCCCTCCACTTT

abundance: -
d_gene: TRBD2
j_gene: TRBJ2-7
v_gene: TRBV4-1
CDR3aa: CASSQDRIAGRYEQYF
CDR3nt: TGCGCCAGCAGCCAAGACCGGATAGCGGGGCGGTACGAGCAGTACTTC

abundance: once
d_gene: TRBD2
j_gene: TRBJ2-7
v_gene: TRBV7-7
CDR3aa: CASSAAGGYEQYF
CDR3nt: TGTGCTAGCAGCGCAGCGGGAGGGTACGAGCAGTACTTC

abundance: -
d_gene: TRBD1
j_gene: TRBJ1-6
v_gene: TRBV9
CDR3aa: CASSGGVRDRDSPLHF
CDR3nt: TGTGCCAGCAGCGGGGGGGTGAGGGACAGGGATTCACCCCTCCACTTT